These 27 T cell receptor beta chains share one sample of origin, sequenced in a study of blood T cell repertoires in COVID-19. Measured with immunoSEQ multiplex PCR; TCRdb has only the in-frame clones, and not every one. The sample gives about 270,000 clones, 88% of which show up once; 1% is in the top ten. The specimen sequenced was PBMCs or T cells enriched from blood (not recorded which). The origin of the receptors is a woman in her 30s who had recovered from COVID-19.

The chain employs TRBV12-3 or TRBV12-4 and TRBJ1-2; D might be TRBD1 (6 bases). V lost 5 bases, J lost 7 bases, and 11 bases lay in between. The CDR3 extends over 12 amino acids. In DNA, the CDR3 is TGTGCCAGCAGTCGGACAGCTGGTGGCTACACCTTC. Translating it yields CASSRTAGGYTF.

V usage is TRBV19 and J usage is TRBJ2-1, with TRBD2 identical over 11 bases. The CDR3 is made up of 16 amino acids. Germline V CDR1 and CDR2: LNHDA, SQIVND (reference sequence). Trimming took 1 base from V and 7 from J; bases not matched to a gene: 6. The CDR3 DNA sequence: TGTGCCAGTAGTATAGTAGCGGGAGGGCCTGGTAATGAGCAGTTCTTC. It encodes CASSIVAGGPGNEQFF. Filled out from reference TRBV19 and TRBJ2-1, the complete variable domain reads DGGITQSPKYLFRKEGQNVTLSCEQNLNHDAMYWYRQDPGQGLRLIYYSQIVNDFQKGDIAEGYSVSREKKESFPLTVTSAQKNPTAFYLCASSIVAGGPGNEQFFGPGTRLTVL.

The rearrangement links TRBV9 to TRBJ1-4, with unresolved D. Germline V gene data show CDR1 as SGDLS and CDR2 as YYNGEE. This CDR3 has 15 amino acids. V shed 4 bases and J shed 7 bases, with 17 bases lying between them. The CDR3 here is CASSLGPTAGEKLFF. The CDR3 DNA reads TGTGCCAGCAGCCTTGGACCAACGGCGGGTGAAAAACTGTTTTTT.

V usage is TRBV13 and J usage is TRBJ1-1, with 8 positions matching TRBD1. The CDR3 runs to 13 residues. The V segment lost 4 bases and the J segment 6 bases; nucleotides outside the gene matches: 4. Germline V CDR1 and CDR2: PRHDT, FYEKMQ (reference sequence). The CDR3 protein is CASSWTGKAEAFF. CDR3 bases: TGTGCCAGCAGCTGGACAGGGAAAGCTGAAGCTTTCTTT.

The CDR3 nucleotides are TGTGCCAGCAGGGCACTCGGACAGGTCACCTACGAGCAGTACTTC. It yields the protein CASRALGQVTYEQYF. The chain is built from TRBV28 and TRBJ2-7; 7 bases fit TRBD1. Germline trimming cut 6 bases from V and 2 bases from J; bases unmatched to any gene: 10. The CDR3 loop spans 15 amino acids. From germline, CDR1 is MDHEN and CDR2 SYDVKM.

The chain couples TRBV2 to TRBJ2-7, with 7 bases identical to TRBD2. The CDR3 loop spans 13 amino acids. The trim removed 8 bases at V and 0 bases at J, leaving 4 bases unmatched. CDR1 and CDR2 (germline): SNHLY, FYNNEI. The CDR3 spells CASLGLVSYEQYF. The CDR3 DNA reads as TGTGCCAGCCTCGGACTAGTCTCCTACGAGCAGTACTTC.

The genes are TRBV27 and TRBJ2-1, with D unresolved. The CDR3 totals 13 residues. Germline V gene data show CDR1 as MNHEY and CDR2 as SMNVEV (reference sequence). Trimming cost V 3 bases and J 13 bases, with 16 bases left between them. The CDR3 bases are TGTGCCAGCAGTTTTCCCCCAGCGTCTCATCAGTTCTTC. It encodes CASSFPPASHQFF.

This chain joins TRBV18 and TRBJ2-1, with 11 bases matching TRBD2. Germline V gene lookup returns CDR1 KGHSH and CDR2 LQKENI. This CDR3 has 18 residues. The V gene end was trimmed by 2 bases and the J gene end by 7 bases; junction bases not matched to a gene: 13. The CDR3 nucleotides read TGTGCCAGCTCACCAATTTCGTCGAAGGTAGCGGGGGGGAATGAGCAGTTCTTC. It yields the protein CASSPISSKVAGGNEQFF.

The chain employs TRBV5-1 and TRBJ2-3; D unclear. The CDR3 has 14 residues. Trimming shortened V by 2 bases and J by 0 bases, and 7 bases separated the two germline ends. CDR1 and CDR2 from the germline V gene are SGHRS and YFSETQ. Here the CDR3 DNA reads TGCGCCAGCAGCTTTGGTACTAGCACAGATACGCAGTATTTT. As protein: CASSFGTSTDTQYF.

This clone was seen once. This rearrangement joins TRBV4-1 to TRBJ2-1; the D is unclear. The germline gives CDR1 MGHRA, CDR2 YSYEKL. The CDR3 loop spans 13 amino acids. The ends were cut back, 0 bases at V and 4 bases at J, with 4 bases in the middle. CDR3 DNA sequence: TGCGCCAGCAGCCAAGAGACTTACAATGAGCAGTTCTTC. Encoded protein: CASSQETYNEQFF.

The chain employs TRBV7-8 and TRBJ2-2; TRBD1 matches 7 bases. The CDR3 contains 17 residues. The V and J ends lost 4 bases and 6 bases, in that order; junction bases with no gene match: 14. Germline lookup yields CDR1 SGHVS and CDR2 FQNEAQ. The CDR3 sequence: CASSSSDRAVWAGELFF. The DNA for the CDR3 is TGTGCCAGCAGCTCTTCCGACAGGGCGGTTTGGGCCGGGGAGCTGTTTTTT.

The genes are TRBV20-1 and TRBJ2-7; 11 bases map to TRBD1. After removal of 3 bases from V and 3 bases from J, the junction contained 13 bases not matched to a gene. The length of the CDR3 is 17 residues. CDR1 is DFQATT and CDR2 is SNEGSKA in the germline V gene (reference sequence). DNA for the CDR3: TGCAGTGCTAGTGGACGGGGTTCCGGGACAGGGGGCTACGAGCAGTACTTC. It codes for CSASGRGSGTGGYEQYF.

This clone was seen more than once but under ten times. The gene calls are TRBV7-8 and TRBJ2-1; D possibly corresponds to TRBD2 (5 bases). The CDR3 covers 15 residues. CDR1 and CDR2 (germline): SGHVS, FQNEAQ. The V end was cut by 5 bases, the J end by 6 bases, with 17 bases between. The CDR3: CASSTRRRSRNEQFF. CDR3 bases: TGTGCCAGCAGCACCCGGAGGAGGAGTCGCAATGAGCAGTTCTTC.

The chain carries TRBV7-9 and TRBJ1-1; 7 nucleotides match TRBD1. V gave up 3 bases and J gave up 0 bases; unmatched junction bases: 4. The germline V gene has CDR1 SEHNR and CDR2 FQNEAQ (reference sequence). The CDR3 contains 15 residues. Here the CDR3 reads CASSFGQAMNTEAFF. The CDR3 bases are TGTGCCAGCAGCTTCGGACAGGCCATGAACACTGAAGCTTTCTTT. Full variable domain (missing parts from reference TRBV7-9 and TRBJ1-1): DTGVSQNPRHKITKRGQNVTFRCDPISEHNRLYWYRQTLGQGPEFLTYFQNEAQLEKSRLLSDRFSAERPKGSFSTLEIQRTEQGDSAMYLCASSFGQAMNTEAFFGQGTRLTVV.

V gene TRBV7-3 combines with J gene TRBJ2-5; D remains ambiguous. The CDR3 has 13 residues. Deletions cut 1 base from V and 5 bases from J, with 8 bases between. Germline V gives CDR1 SGHTA, CDR2 FQGTGA. CDR3 DNA: TGTGCCAGCAGCTTAATTAGTAGTGAGACCCAGTACTTC. Translating it yields CASSLISSETQYF.

The chain links TRBV30 to TRBJ2-3, with a possible D match to TRBD1 (6 bases). The V and J ends lost 2 bases and 0 bases respectively, with 9 bases between them. CDR3 size: 14 residues. Germline V gene data show CDR1 as GTSNPN and CDR2 as SVGIG (reference sequence). The CDR3 DNA is TGTGCCTGGAGTTTGGGGGCGAGCACAGATACGCAGTATTTT. Translation gives CAWSLGASTDTQYF.

The V and J genes are TRBV19 and TRBJ2-1; 11 bases align to TRBD2. The V and J ends lost 10 bases and 3 bases, in that order; junction bases with no gene match: 11. Germline assignment: CDR1 LNHDA and CDR2 SQIVND (reference sequence). The CDR3 consists of 16 residues. CDR3 nucleotide sequence: TGTGCCACCAAGACCTCGACTAGCGGGAACTACAATGAGCAGTTCTTC. Translating gives CATKTSTSGNYNEQFF.

The CDR3 nucleotides read TGTGCCAGCAGCTTGTTAGGAGGGTACAACACCGGGGAGCTGTTTTTT. Translating it yields CASSLLGGYNTGELFF. The chain couples TRBV5-4 to TRBJ2-2; D perhaps matches TRBD2 (6 bases). CDR1 and CDR2 (germline): SGHNT, YYREEE (reference sequence). The CDR3 has 16 amino acids. V gave up 1 base and J gave up 2 bases, with 12 bases separating them.

The sample holds a few counts of this clone. V usage is TRBV28 and J usage is TRBJ1-6, with 7 bases that match TRBD1. Germline assignment: CDR1 MDHEN and CDR2 SYDVKM. This CDR3 comprises 15 residues. With V trimmed by 7 bases and J by 10 bases, 13 bases remained unmatched. The CDR3 is CASTGGQNRGSPLHF. DNA for the CDR3: TGTGCCAGCACCGGGGGCCAGAACAGGGGATCACCCCTCCACTTT.

The chain uses TRBV5-1 and TRBJ2-1; TRBD2 matches 14 bases. Trimming at V came to 5 bases and at J to 0 bases, leaving 10 bases not matched to a gene. In germline, CDR1 is SGHRS, CDR2 YFSETQ. The CDR3 is 19 amino acids. The CDR3 DNA follows: TGCGCCAGCAGACAGGGACTAGCGGGAGAGTGGAGCTCCTACAATGAGCAGTTCTTC. This encodes CASRQGLAGEWSSYNEQFF.

This chain links TRBV19 with TRBJ2-1; weak D call: TRBD2 (5 bases). The CDR3 covers 13 residues. V lost 5 bases and J lost 3, with 8 bases in between. CDR1 and CDR2 from the germline V gene are LNHDA and SQIVND (reference sequence). CDR3 sequence (DNA): TGTGCCAGTAGTGTGGGAGACTACAATGAGCAGTTCTTC. This codes for CASSVGDYNEQFF.

This chain connects TRBV6-2 or TRBV6-3 to TRBJ1-1, with D possibly TRBD1 on 5 matching bases. Germline CDR1 MNHEY, CDR2 SVGEGT. The CDR3 has 16 amino acids. V was clipped by 5 bases and J by 5 bases, with 21 bases between them. The chain's CDR3 is CASSAGTSNGRTEAFF. The CDR3 region has the DNA TGTGCCAGCAGTGCTGGGACGTCGAACGGGAGGACTGAAGCTTTCTTT.

This chain's CDR3 is CASKGAGGPYEQYF. The CDR3 nucleotides are TGTGCCAGCAAAGGGGCGGGGGGGCCGTACGAGCAGTACTTC. The rearrangement uses TRBV27 and TRBJ2-7; 9 positions agree with TRBD2. Germline assignment: CDR1 MNHEY and CDR2 SMNVEV (reference sequence). The CDR3 length is 14 residues. V dropped 7 bases and J dropped 4; count of bases not matched to a gene: 8.

This clone was seen a single time. The chain recombines TRBV19 with TRBJ1-4; 12 bases map to TRBD1. Trimming cost V 10 bases and J 6 bases; bases outside gene matches: 3. The CDR3 totals 13 residues. Germline lookup yields CDR1 LNHDA and CDR2 SQIVND (reference sequence). This CDR3 is CATGQGAHEKLFF. As DNA, the CDR3 is TGTGCCACGGGACAGGGGGCACATGAAAAACTGTTTTTT. Together with reference TRBV19 and TRBJ1-4, the CDR3 gives the full variable domain: DGGITQSPKYLFRKEGQNVTLSCEQNLNHDAMYWYRQDPGQGLRLIYYSQIVNDFQKGDIAEGYSVSREKKESFPLTVTSAQKNPTAFYLCATGQGAHEKLFFGSGTQLSVL.

CDR3 region: CASSGEGPGNTIYF. The CDR3 nucleotides read TGTGCCAGCAGCGGGGAGGGGCCCGGAAACACCATATATTTT. The chain is built from TRBV9 and TRBJ1-3; the D gene is possibly TRBD1 (5 bases). V gave up 3 bases and J gave up 4 bases, with 11 bases separating them. CDR3 length: 14 amino acids. The germline V gene has CDR1 SGDLS and CDR2 YYNGEE.

The V gene is TRBV5-6, the J gene TRBJ2-1; possible D gene TRBD2, 5 bases. The CDR3 length is 13 residues. The V end lost 4 bases, the J end lost 8 bases, and 13 bases lay between the germline ends. Germline values: CDR1 SGHDT, CDR2 YYEEEE. The CDR3 here is CASSRPGSDEQFF. CDR3 DNA: TGTGCCAGCAGCCGACCAGGTAGCGATGAGCAGTTCTTC. The whole variable domain, filled in from reference TRBV5-6 and TRBJ2-1, reads DAGVTQSPTHLIKTRGQQVTLRCSPKSGHDTVSWYQQALGQGPQFIFQYYEEEERQRGNFPDRFSGHQFPNYSSELNVNALLLGDSALYLCASSRPGSDEQFFGPGTRLTVL.

The table lists this clone with a few counts. The chain recombines TRBV28 with TRBJ2-5; TRBD1 matches at 7 bases. The CDR3 covers 14 residues. V dropped 6 bases and J dropped 1; count of bases not matched to a gene: 5. Germline loops: CDR1 MDHEN, CDR2 SYDVKM. CDR3 in DNA: TGTGCCAGCAGCCTGGACAGGCTCCAAGAGACCCAGTACTTC. Protein product: CASSLDRLQETQYF.